What follows describes a single TCR beta chain. Random hexamers primed reverse transcription of about 0.5 to 1 ug RNA. The immunoSEQ assay covered 54 Vbeta and 13 Jbeta segments for CDR3. MiXCR, run by TCRdb on the immunoSEQ multiplex PCR reads, gives a single entry per CDR3 protein. The data contain about 130,000 distinct CDR3 sequences, approximately 89% of them seen just once; the ten biggest clones take up around 0.24%. This sample is drawn from a study of CD8 T cells in Susac syndrome. CDR3 length: 13 amino acids. The germline V and J ends were trimmed by 5 bases and 2 bases, with 9 bases remaining between them. Germline lookup yields CDR1 PRHDT and CDR2 FYEKMQ (reference sequence). Sequencing of TCR beta was performed on blood CD8+ and CD4+ T cells. TEMRA cells underwent FACS enrichment and CD8+ and CD4+ T cells underwent negative isolation.

This sequence originates from a human donor with multiple sclerosis. The chain is built from TRBV13 and TRBJ1-1, with a possible D match to TRBD1 (5 bases). Sequencing was performed on CD8+ T cells from PBMCs. CDR3 amino acids: CASSPDSNTEAFF. CDR3 in DNA: TGTGCCAGCAGCCCCGACAGCAACACTGAAGCTTTCTTT.